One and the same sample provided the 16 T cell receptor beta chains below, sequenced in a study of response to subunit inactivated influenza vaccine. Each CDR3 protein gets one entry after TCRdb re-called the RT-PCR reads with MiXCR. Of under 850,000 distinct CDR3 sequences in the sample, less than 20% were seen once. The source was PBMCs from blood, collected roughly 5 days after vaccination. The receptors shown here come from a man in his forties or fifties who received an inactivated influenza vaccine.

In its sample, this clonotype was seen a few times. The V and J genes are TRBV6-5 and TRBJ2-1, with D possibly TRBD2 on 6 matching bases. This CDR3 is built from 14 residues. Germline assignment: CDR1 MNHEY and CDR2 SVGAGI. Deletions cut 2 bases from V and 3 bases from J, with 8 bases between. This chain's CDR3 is CASSYGRGYNEQFF. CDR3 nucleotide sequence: TGTGCCAGCAGTTACGGGCGGGGCTACAATGAGCAGTTCTTC.

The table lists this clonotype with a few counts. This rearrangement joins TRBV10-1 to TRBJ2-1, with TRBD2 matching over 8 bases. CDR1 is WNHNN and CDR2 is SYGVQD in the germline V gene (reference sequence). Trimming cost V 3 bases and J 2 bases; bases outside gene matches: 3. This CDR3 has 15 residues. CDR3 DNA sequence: TGCGCCAGCAGTGAAACTAGCGGACCCTACAATGAGCAGTTCTTC. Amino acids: CASSETSGPYNEQFF.

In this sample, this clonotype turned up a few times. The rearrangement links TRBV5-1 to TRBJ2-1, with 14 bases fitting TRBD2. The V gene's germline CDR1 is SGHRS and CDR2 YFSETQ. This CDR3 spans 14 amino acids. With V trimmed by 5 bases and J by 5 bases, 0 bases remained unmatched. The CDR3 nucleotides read TGCGCCAGCAGGGGACTAGCGGGGGACAATGAGCAGTTCTTC. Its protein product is CASRGLAGDNEQFF.

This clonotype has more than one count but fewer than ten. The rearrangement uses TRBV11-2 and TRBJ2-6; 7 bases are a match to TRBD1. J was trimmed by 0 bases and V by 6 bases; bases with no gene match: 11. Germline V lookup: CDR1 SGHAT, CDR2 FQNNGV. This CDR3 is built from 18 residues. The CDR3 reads CASSLTGQLTSGANVLTF. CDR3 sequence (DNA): TGTGCCAGCAGTTTGACGGGACAGTTAACCTCTGGGGCCAACGTCCTGACTTTC.

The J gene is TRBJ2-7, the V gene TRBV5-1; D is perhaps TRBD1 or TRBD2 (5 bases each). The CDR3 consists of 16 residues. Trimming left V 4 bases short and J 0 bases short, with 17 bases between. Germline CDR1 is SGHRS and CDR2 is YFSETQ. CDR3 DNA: TGCGCCAGCAGCCCTGGTCGGGGCGTTAGCTCCTACGAGCAGTACTTC. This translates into CASSPGRGVSSYEQYF.

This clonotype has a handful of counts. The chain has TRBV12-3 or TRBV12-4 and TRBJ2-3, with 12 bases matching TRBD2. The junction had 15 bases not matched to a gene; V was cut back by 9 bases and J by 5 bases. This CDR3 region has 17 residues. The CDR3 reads CASSYETLAGGRDTQYF. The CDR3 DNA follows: TGTGCCAGTTCGTATGAAACGCTAGCGGGGGGGAGAGATACGCAGTATTTT.

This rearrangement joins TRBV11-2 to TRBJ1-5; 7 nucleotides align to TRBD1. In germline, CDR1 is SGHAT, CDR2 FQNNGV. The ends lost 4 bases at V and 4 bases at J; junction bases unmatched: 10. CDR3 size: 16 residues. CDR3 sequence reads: CASSSLTGRGNQPQHF. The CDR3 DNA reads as TGTGCCAGCAGCTCGCTGACAGGGAGGGGGAATCAGCCCCAGCATTTT.

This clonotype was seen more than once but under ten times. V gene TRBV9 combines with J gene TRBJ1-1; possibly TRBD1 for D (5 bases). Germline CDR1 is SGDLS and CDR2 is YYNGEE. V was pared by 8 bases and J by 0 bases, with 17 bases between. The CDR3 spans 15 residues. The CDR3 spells CASNPLGQMNTEAFF. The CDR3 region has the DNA TGTGCCAGTAACCCATTGGGGCAAATGAACACTGAAGCTTTCTTT.

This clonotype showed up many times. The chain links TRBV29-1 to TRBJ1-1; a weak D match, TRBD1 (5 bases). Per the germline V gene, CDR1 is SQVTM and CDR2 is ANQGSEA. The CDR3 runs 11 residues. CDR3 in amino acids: CSGDENTEAFF. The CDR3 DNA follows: TGCAGTGGGGACGAGAACACTGAAGCTTTCTTT.

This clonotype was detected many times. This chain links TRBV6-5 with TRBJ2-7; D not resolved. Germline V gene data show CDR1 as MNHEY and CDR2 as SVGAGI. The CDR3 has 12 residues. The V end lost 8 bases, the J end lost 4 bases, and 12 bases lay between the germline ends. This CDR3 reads CASSRTHYEQYF. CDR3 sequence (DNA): TGTGCCAGCTCCAGGACCCATTACGAGCAGTACTTC.

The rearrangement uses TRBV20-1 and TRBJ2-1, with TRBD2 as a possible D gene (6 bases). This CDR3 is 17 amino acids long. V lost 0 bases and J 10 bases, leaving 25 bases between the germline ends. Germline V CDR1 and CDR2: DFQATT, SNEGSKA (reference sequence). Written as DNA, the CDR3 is TGCAGTGCTAGAGATGGGGCACGGGGGAACTTCAAGGGGGAGCAGTTCTTC. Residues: CSARDGARGNFKGEQFF.

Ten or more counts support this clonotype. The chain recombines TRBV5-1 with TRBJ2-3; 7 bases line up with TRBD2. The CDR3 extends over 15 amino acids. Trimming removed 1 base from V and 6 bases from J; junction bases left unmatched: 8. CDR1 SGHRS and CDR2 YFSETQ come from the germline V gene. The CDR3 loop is CASSLRLADGDTQYF. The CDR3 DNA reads TGCGCCAGCAGCTTGAGACTAGCCGATGGGGATACGCAGTATTTT.

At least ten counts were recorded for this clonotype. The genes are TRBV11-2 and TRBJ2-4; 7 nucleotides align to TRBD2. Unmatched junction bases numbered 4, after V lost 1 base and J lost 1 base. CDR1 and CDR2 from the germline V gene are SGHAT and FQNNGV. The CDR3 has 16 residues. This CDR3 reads CASSLVGEGAKNIQYF. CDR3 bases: TGTGCCAGCAGCTTAGTAGGGGAGGGGGCCAAAAACATTCAGTACTTC.

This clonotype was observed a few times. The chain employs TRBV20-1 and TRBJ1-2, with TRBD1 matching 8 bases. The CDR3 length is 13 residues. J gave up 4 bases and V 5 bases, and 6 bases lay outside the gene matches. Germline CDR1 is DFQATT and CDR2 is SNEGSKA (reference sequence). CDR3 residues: CSAPAGGSYGYTF. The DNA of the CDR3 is TGCAGTGCTCCCGCAGGGGGCAGCTATGGCTACACCTTC.

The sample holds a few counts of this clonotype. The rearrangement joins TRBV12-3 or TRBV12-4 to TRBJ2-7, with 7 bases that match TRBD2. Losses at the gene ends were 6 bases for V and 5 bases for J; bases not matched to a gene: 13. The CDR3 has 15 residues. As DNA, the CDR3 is TGTGCCAGCAGCAAAGGGACTACCGTCGGGGACGAGCAGTACTTC. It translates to CASSKGTTVGDEQYF.

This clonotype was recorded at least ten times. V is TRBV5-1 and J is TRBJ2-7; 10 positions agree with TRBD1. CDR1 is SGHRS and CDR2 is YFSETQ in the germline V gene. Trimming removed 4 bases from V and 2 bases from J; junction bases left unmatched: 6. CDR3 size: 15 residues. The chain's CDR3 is CASSEGTGVPYEQYF. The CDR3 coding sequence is TGCGCCAGCAGCGAGGGGACAGGGGTTCCCTACGAGCAGTACTTC.